The next 24 T cell receptor beta chains were all read from a single sample in a study of blood T cell repertoires in COVID-19. Sequencing was performed with immunoSEQ multiplex PCR; in TCRdb, only in-frame clones are kept and a portion is missing. The data show 95,000 to 100,000 clones, around 85% seen once. The sample was peripheral blood. These receptors were obtained from a woman aged 70 to 79 with active or convalescent COVID-19.

The chain couples TRBV19 to TRBJ2-3; TRBD1 agrees at 8 bases. The CDR3 loop spans 16 amino acids. The germline gives CDR1 LNHDA, CDR2 SQIVND (reference sequence). J was trimmed by 3 bases and V by 5 bases; bases with no gene match: 10. CDR3 coding DNA: TGTGCCAGTAGTCCCCGGACAGGGATGGGAACAGATACGCAGTATTTT. Protein product: CASSPRTGMGTDTQYF.

The count of this clone is one. The chain recombines TRBV6-2 or TRBV6-3 with TRBJ1-6; 11 bases match TRBD1. The germline gives CDR1 MNHEY, CDR2 SVGEGT. The CDR3 contains 19 residues. After removal of 4 bases from V and 0 bases from J, the junction contained 8 bases not matched to a gene. The CDR3, as DNA: TGTGCCAGCAGTTCCCCGGACAGGGGGCGCGTCTCCTATAATTCACCCCTCCACTTT. Its translation is CASSSPDRGRVSYNSPLHF.

This chain uses TRBV9 with TRBJ1-1; 7 bases agree with TRBD1. J was trimmed by 6 bases and V by 7 bases; bases with no gene match: 3. The length of the CDR3 is 11 residues. Germline values: CDR1 SGDLS, CDR2 YYNGEE. The CDR3 DNA reads as TGTGCCAGCGGGACAGCGGCTGAAGCTTTCTTT. As protein: CASGTAAEAFF.

The chain links TRBV6-5 to TRBJ2-6; D is uncertain. Trimming removed 6 bases at V and 0 bases at J, with 9 bases between. Germline V gene sequence: CDR1 MNHEY, CDR2 SVGAGI. The CDR3 runs to 15 residues. CDR3 coding DNA: TGTGCCAGCAGCCCCCCTTTCTCTGGGGCCAACGTCCTGACTTTC. Translating it yields CASSPPFSGANVLTF.

V usage is TRBV28 and J usage is TRBJ2-5, with D uncertain. There are 13 residues in the CDR3. Trimming took off 7 bases at V and 2 bases at J, with 11 bases between the two ends. The germline V gene has CDR1 MDHEN and CDR2 SYDVKM. The CDR3 reads CASTSADQETQYF. CDR3 nucleotides: TGTGCCAGCACTTCGGCGGATCAAGAGACCCAGTACTTC.

Only one count was recorded for this clone. The chain joins TRBV14 to TRBJ2-5; TRBD2 matches 13 bases. The V gene's germline CDR1 is SGHDN and CDR2 FVKESK. This CDR3 region has 17 residues. The ends lost 2 bases at V and 2 bases at J; junction bases unmatched: 5. The CDR3 DNA follows: TGTGCCAGCAGCCAATGGACTAGCGGGAGAGTTCAAGAGACCCAGTACTTC. Amino acids: CASSQWTSGRVQETQYF.

The chain joins TRBV5-1 to TRBJ2-1; 7 bases agree with TRBD2. The CDR3 length is 15 residues. CDR1 and CDR2 (germline): SGHRS, YFSETQ. J gave up 6 bases and V 1 base, and 7 bases lay outside the gene matches. CDR3 nucleotides: TGCGCCAGCAGCTTGTCGGGGACTAACTTCAATGAGCAGTTCTTC. This encodes CASSLSGTNFNEQFF. The full variable domain, in which reference TRBV5-1 and TRBJ2-1 provide the parts outside the CDR3, is KAGVTQTPRYLIKTRGQQVTLSCSPISGHRSVSWYQQTPGQGLQFLFEYFSETQRNKGNFPGRFSGRQFSNSRSEMNVSTLELGDSALYLCASSLSGTNFNEQFFGPGTRLTVL.

V and J are TRBV3-1 (or the pseudogene TRBV3-2) and TRBJ1-2, with a possible D match to TRBD1 (6 bases). Germline V lookup: CDR1 LGHDT, CDR2 YNNKEL (reference sequence). V lost 3 bases and J 7 bases, leaving 15 bases between the germline ends. This CDR3 region has 14 residues. For the CDR3, the DNA is TGTGCCAGCAGCCAGAGACAGGTAATGGTTGGCTACACCTTC. This gives the protein CASSQRQVMVGYTF.

The rearrangement joins TRBV11-2 to TRBJ2-2; tentatively, D is TRBD1 (5 bases). The CDR3 sequence is 15 residues long. The V end lost 2 bases, the J end lost 1 base, and 8 bases lay between the germline ends. In germline, CDR1 is SGHAT, CDR2 FQNNGV. CDR3 sequence (DNA): TGTGCCAGCAGCTTACAACAGGTGAACACCGGGGAGCTGTTTTTT. Translating it yields CASSLQQVNTGELFF. The full variable domain, in which reference TRBV11-2 and TRBJ2-2 provide the parts outside the CDR3, is EAGVAQSPRYKIIEKRQSVAFWCNPISGHATLYWYQQILGQGPKLLIQFQNNGVVDDSQLPKDRFSAERLKGVDSTLKIQPAKLEDSAVYLCASSLQQVNTGELFFGEGSRLTVL.

In DNA, the CDR3 is TGTGCCAGCTCACCGGTAGCGAGCACAGATACGCAGTATTTT. Its protein is CASSPVASTDTQYF. The V and J genes are TRBV18 and TRBJ2-3, with D perhaps TRBD2 (5 bases). Germline CDR1 is KGHSH and CDR2 is LQKENI. This CDR3 has 14 amino acids. V gave up 3 bases and J gave up 0 bases, with 7 bases separating them.

This chain connects TRBV12-3 or TRBV12-4 to TRBJ2-1, with 7 bases that match TRBD1. Losses at the gene ends were 6 bases for V and 3 bases for J; bases not matched to a gene: 2. This CDR3 contains 13 residues. The CDR3 nucleotides read TGTGCCAGCAGCCGGGACAGCTACAATGAGCAGTTCTTC. It specifies CASSRDSYNEQFF.

The rearrangement uses TRBV5-1 and TRBJ1-4; D possibly corresponds to TRBD1 (6 bases). The V end was cut by 3 bases, the J end by 0 bases, with 12 bases between. This CDR3 has 16 amino acids. CDR1 is SGHRS and CDR2 is YFSETQ in the germline V gene. CDR3 protein: CASSSQGQATNEKLFF. The CDR3 DNA reads TGCGCCAGCAGCTCGCAGGGGCAGGCAACTAATGAAAAACTGTTTTTT. The whole variable domain, remainder taken from reference TRBV5-1 and TRBJ1-4, is KAGVTQTPRYLIKTRGQQVTLSCSPISGHRSVSWYQQTPGQGLQFLFEYFSETQRNKGNFPGRFSGRQFSNSRSEMNVSTLELGDSALYLCASSSQGQATNEKLFFGSGTQLSVL.

CDR3 coding DNA: TGTGCCAGCAGCTTAGACCACAGGGGTTACGAGCAGTACTTC. As protein: CASSLDHRGYEQYF. The V gene is TRBV7-2, the J gene TRBJ2-7; 7 bases align to TRBD1. The CDR3 contains 14 residues. Trimming removed 1 base from V and 4 bases from J; junction bases left unmatched: 4. The germline V gene encodes CDR1 SGHTA and CDR2 FQGNSA.

In this sample, this clone turned up once. The chain recombines TRBV19 with TRBJ2-1, with 14 bases identical to TRBD2. This CDR3 contains 17 residues. V lost 6 bases to trimming and J lost 5 bases; unmatched junction nucleotides: 9. Germline V CDR1 and CDR2: LNHDA, SQIVND (reference sequence). CDR3 in amino acids: CASSRKPGLAGDNEQFF. CDR3 bases: TGTGCCAGTAGCAGGAAACCGGGACTAGCGGGGGACAATGAGCAGTTCTTC.

Points on this clone: This CDR3 is also generated by other DNA sequences in the sample. The CDR3 nucleotides are TGTGCCAGCAGTTACGGGGGGGGGAGTCAGCCCCAGCATTTT. Amino acids: CASSYGGGSQPQHF. The chain has TRBV6-2 or TRBV6-3 and TRBJ1-5; D perhaps matches TRBD1 (5 bases). There are 14 residues in the CDR3. The germline gives CDR1 MNHEY, CDR2 SVGEGT. V was clipped by 2 bases and J by 6 bases, with 11 bases between them.

V usage is TRBV12-3 or TRBV12-4 and J usage is TRBJ1-1; D possibly corresponds to TRBD1 (5 bases). Trimming took off 1 base at V and 6 bases at J, with 9 bases between the two ends. The CDR3 extends over 13 amino acids. In DNA form, the CDR3 reads TGTGCCAGCAGTTTAGGGGGAGGGGCTGAAGCTTTCTTT. Translating gives CASSLGGGAEAFF.

Only a few counts were recorded for this clone. This rearrangement joins TRBV4-1 to TRBJ1-1; 9 bases are a match to TRBD1. Germline V CDR1 and CDR2: MGHRA, YSYEKL. The CDR3 length is 15 residues. Trimming took 4 bases from V and 7 from J; bases not matched to a gene: 10. CDR3 in amino acids: CASSRSQGAGIEAFF. The CDR3 coding sequence is TGCGCCAGCAGCCGTTCACAGGGGGCTGGAATTGAAGCTTTCTTT.

The J gene is TRBJ1-2, the V gene TRBV10-3; TRBD1 matches 8 bases. V lost 6 bases and J lost 7; bases outside the gene matches: 7. The CDR3 runs 13 residues. Looked up from germline, CDR1 is ENHRY and CDR2 is SYGVKD. CDR3 region: CAIREGTGGGYTF. The CDR3 nucleotides read TGTGCCATCAGAGAAGGGACAGGCGGTGGCTACACCTTC.

This clone was counted a single time. The chain joins TRBV18 to TRBJ2-1; possible D gene TRBD1, 5 bases. V lost 3 bases to trimming and J lost 0 bases, with 9 bases between them. The CDR3 is 15 residues long. Germline assignment: CDR1 KGHSH and CDR2 LQKENI. The CDR3 is CASSPGLDSYNEQFF. DNA of the CDR3: TGTGCCAGCTCACCGGGGCTAGACTCCTACAATGAGCAGTTCTTC.

The V call is TRBV4-3, the J call TRBJ2-3, with 7 bases lining up with TRBD1. J lost 1 base, V lost 2 bases, and 12 bases had no gene match. Germline CDR1 reads LGHNA; CDR2 reads YSLEER. The CDR3 is made up of 18 amino acids. The CDR3 bases are TGCGCCAGCAGCCAAAGAGACAGGGCCGTTTTCGGCACAGATACGCAGTATTTT. Translated: CASSQRDRAVFGTDTQYF.

This chain joins TRBV29-1 and TRBJ2-3; 7 bases line up with TRBD1. Unmatched junction bases numbered 6, after V lost 7 bases and J lost 2 bases. Germline-derived CDR1 and CDR2 are SQVTM and ANQGSEA. The CDR3 runs to 13 residues. CDR3 nucleotide sequence: TGCAGCGCACGGGACAGAACCACAGATACGCAGTATTTT. The encoded protein is CSARDRTTDTQYF.

V gene TRBV4-3 combines with J gene TRBJ2-7, with D possibly matching TRBD1 (5 bases). In germline, CDR1 is LGHNA, CDR2 YSLEER. There are 14 residues in the CDR3. Trimming removed 4 bases from V and 1 base from J, with 11 bases in between. CDR3 amino acids: CASSRTTESYEQYF. DNA of the CDR3: TGCGCCAGCAGCCGCACGACAGAATCCTACGAGCAGTACTTC.

The genes are TRBV2 and TRBJ2-1; 14 positions agree with TRBD2. This CDR3 has 16 amino acids. V shed 7 bases, J shed 5 bases, and the junction held 7 bases outside the gene matches. Germline V gene lookup returns CDR1 SNHLY and CDR2 FYNNEI. In nucleotides, the CDR3 is TGTGCCAGCATTACGGGACTAGCGGGAGCCCACAATGAGCAGTTCTTC. Its protein is CASITGLAGAHNEQFF. Using reference TRBV2 and TRBJ2-1 for the parts outside the CDR3, the full variable domain is EPEVTQTPSHQVTQMGQEVILRCVPISNHLYFYWYRQILGQKVEFLVSFYNNEISEKSEIFDDQFSVERPDGSNFTLKIRSTKLEDSAMYFCASITGLAGAHNEQFFGPGTRLTVL.

The V and J genes are TRBV6-5 and TRBJ1-1; TRBD1 might be the D (5 bases). The V gene lost 6 bases and the J gene lost 0 bases, with 11 bases spanning the gap. This CDR3 is built from 14 residues. Germline CDR1 is MNHEY and CDR2 is SVGAGI. DNA for the CDR3: TGTGCCAGCAGCTTCGGGACTGTGAACACTGAAGCTTTCTTT. Translated, it gives CASSFGTVNTEAFF.